A selection of T cell receptor beta chains follows, all from one sample in a study of identifying expanded T cells in peripheral blood. Sequencing used immunoSEQ multiplex PCR; TCRdb keeps in-frame clones, though not all of them. The sample lists under 150,000 clones; 86% were seen once. The specimen was blood. These receptors all come from a person aged 18-69 years in good health. The CDR3 runs from the conserved cysteine through the conserved F or W. D genes are given only for firm matches. Clone size is given for some rows only: seen once, a few or many times, or a class if the clone is expanded.

>-|TRBD1|TRBV25-1|TRBJ2-5
TGTGCCAGCAGGGGGACAGCGCCTGACCAAGAGACCCAGTACTTC
CASRGTAPDQETQYF
>-|-|TRBV7-2|TRBJ1-3
TGTGCCAGCAGCTTCGGCAACTCTGGAAACACCATATATTTT
CASSFGNSGNTIYF
>-|-|TRBV27|TRBJ1-4
TGTGCCAGCAGTTGGGGGACGCGGGAAAAACTGTTTTTT
CASSWGTREKLFF
>once|TRBD2|TRBV10-3|TRBJ2-3
TGTGCCATCAGTGAGTACACGGGAGGGAGCACAGATACGCAGTATTTT
CAISEYTGGSTDTQYF
>-|-|TRBV4-2|TRBJ2-6
TGTGCCGGATCTTACTCTGGGGCCAACGTCCTGACTTTC
CAGSYSGANVLTF
>once|-|TRBV15|TRBJ2-3
TGTGCCACCAGCAGAGAGGGGACTGACTCCACCTGGCCAGATACGCAGTATTTT
CATSREGTDSTWPDTQYF
>-|-|TRBV7-2|TRBJ1-2
TGTGCCAGCAGCTTAGCCATCTACGGGTTCTACACCTTC
CASSLAIYGFYTF
>once|-|TRBV6-5|TRBJ2-2
TGTGCCAGCCGGACCTCAGGTTTCCCCTACCCGTTTTTT
CASRTSGFPYPFF
>-|TRBD1|TRBV7-9|TRBJ1-5
TGTGCCAGCACCCGAACAGGGGGGAGTGAGCCCCAGCATTTT
CASTRTGGSEPQHF
>-|TRBD2|TRBV18|TRBJ2-1
TGTGCCAGCTCACCACGGACTAGGGATGAGCAGTTCTTC
CASSPRTRDEQFF
>-|TRBD1|TRBV27|TRBJ1-1
TGTGCCAGCAGTTTATTGGGACAGGGGGGGACTGAAGCTTTCTTT
CASSLLGQGGTEAFF
>-|-|TRBV7-3|TRBJ2-7
TGTGCCAGCAGCCACCGCCAATCCGGCTCCTACGAGCAGTACTTC
CASSHRQSGSYEQYF
>-|-|TRBV2|TRBJ2-5
TGTGCCAGCAGTGATCCAGGGGAGGAGACCCAGTACTTC
CASSDPGEETQYF
>-|TRBD2|TRBV7-9|TRBJ2-7
TGTGCCAGCAGCTTAGAGCGGGACGGAAAGCAGTACTTC
CASSLERDGKQYF
>-|-|TRBV5-1|TRBJ2-7
TGCGCCAGCAGCCTAGACGCGGCTGCCTACGAGCAGTACTTC
CASSLDAAAYEQYF
>-|-|TRBV7-2|TRBJ2-3
TGTGCCAGCAGCTTAATGGGGGGCATGACAGATACGCAGTATTTT
CASSLMGGMTDTQYF
>-|-|TRBV6-4|TRBJ1-5
TGTGCCAGCAGTGACGGAACCGAGGGGCCCCAGCATTTT
CASSDGTEGPQHF
>-|-|TRBV21-1|TRBJ2-2
TGTGCCAGCAGCACTCCCGGGGAGCTGTTTTTT
CASSTPGELFF
>-|-|TRBV5-3|TRBJ1-4
TGTGCCAGAAGCTTGGTCCGTCAGGGGCAGAACACAACTAATGAAAAACTGTTTTTT
CARSLVRQGQNTTNEKLFF
>-|-|TRBV15|TRBJ2-3
TGTGCCACCAGCAGGTTAGGGACCAGCACAGATACGCAGTATTTT
CATSRLGTSTDTQYF
>-|-|TRBV11-1|TRBJ2-1
TGTGCCAGCAGCCGAGGCACCTACAATGAGCAGTTCTTC
CASSRGTYNEQFF
>few|-|TRBV2|TRBJ1-2
TGTGCCAGCAGTGATCGAGGCCACTATGGCTACACCTTC
CASSDRGHYGYTF
>-|-|TRBV5-1|TRBJ2-5
TGCGCCAGCAGCGCTACAGAGACCCAGTACTTC
CASSATETQYF
>-|-|TRBV9|TRBJ2-3
TGTGCCAGCAGCGTATACATAGCAGATACGCAGTATTTT
CASSVYIADTQYF
>-|TRBD2|TRBV11-2|TRBJ2-1
TGTGCCAGCAGCCCCCCGGATAGCGGGGGGGCCTACAATGAGCAGTTCTTC
CASSPPDSGGAYNEQFF
>-|-|TRBV7-2|TRBJ2-5
TGTGCCAGCAGCGACGGACCGCGAGTAGAGACCCAGTACTTC
CASSDGPRVETQYF
>-|-|TRBV5-4|TRBJ2-3
TGTGCCACATTCTTTGAGGGGGGCGGTAGCACAGATACGCAGTATTTT
CATFFEGGGSTDTQYF
>-|-|TRBV5-1|TRBJ2-5
TGCGCCAGCAGTCCGGGCCTACTCTCTCACCCCCAGTACTTC
CASSPGLLSHPQYF
>-|-|TRBV5-1|TRBJ2-1
TGCGCCAGCAGCGAGACAGGGGGTTTGACTAGCGGAAATGAGCAGTTCTTC
CASSETGGLTSGNEQFF
>-|-|TRBV6-5|TRBJ1-1
TGTGCCAGCAGCCCACTCAGGGCGGGAGAAGCTTTCTTT
CASSPLRAGEAFF
>-|-|TRBV18|TRBJ2-5
TGTGCCAGCTCACCCCCCCAAGAGACCCAGTACTTC
CASSPPQETQYF
>few|-|TRBV5-6|TRBJ1-4
TGTGCCAGCAGCTTGGCCGCTTACGGCAGCTTTAATGAAAAACTGTTTTTT
CASSLAAYGSFNEKLFF
>-|TRBD1|TRBV4-2|TRBJ2-7
TGTGCCAGCAGCCCCGGGACAGGTGACTACGAGCAGTACTTC
CASSPGTGDYEQYF
>-|-|TRBV15|TRBJ2-1
TGTGCCACCACTGCCCTCGGGAATGAGCAGTTCTTC
CATTALGNEQFF
>-|TRBD1|TRBV6-6|TRBJ1-2
TGTGCCAGCAGTTACACAGGGGGCCTATCGGATGGCTACACCTTC
CASSYTGGLSDGYTF
>-|TRBD1|TRBV14|TRBJ1-2
TGTGCCAGCAGCCAGGCGACAGGGCTCTATGGCTACACCTTC
CASSQATGLYGYTF
>-|-|TRBV19|TRBJ1-4
TGTGCCAGTAGTACCGGGAGAAATGAAAAACTGTTTTTT
CASSTGRNEKLFF
>-|TRBD1|TRBV5-1|TRBJ1-5
TGCGCCAGCAGCCCGGGACAGGGCTATCAGCCCCAGCATTTT
CASSPGQGYQPQHF
>-|TRBD1|TRBV27|TRBJ1-6
TGTGCCAGCAGCTGGACAGGACGATCCTATAATTCACCCCTCCACTTT
CASSWTGRSYNSPLHF
>-|TRBD1|TRBV5-1|TRBJ2-7
TGCGCCAGCAGCTTGCGGACAGGGGGTGCCTACGAGCAGTACTTC
CASSLRTGGAYEQYF